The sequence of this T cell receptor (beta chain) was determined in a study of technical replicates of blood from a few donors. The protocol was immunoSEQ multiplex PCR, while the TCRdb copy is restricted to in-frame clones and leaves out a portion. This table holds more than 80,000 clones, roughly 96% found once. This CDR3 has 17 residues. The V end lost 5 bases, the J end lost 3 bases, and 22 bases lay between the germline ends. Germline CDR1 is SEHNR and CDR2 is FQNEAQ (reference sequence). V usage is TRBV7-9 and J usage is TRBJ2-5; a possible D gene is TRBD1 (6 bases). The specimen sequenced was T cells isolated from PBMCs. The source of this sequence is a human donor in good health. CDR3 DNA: TGTGCCAGCAGCCCAGAGGGACCCCGGGACACTGAAGAGACCCAGTACTTC. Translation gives CASSPEGPRDTEETQYF.